The 18 T cell receptor beta chains in this list originate from one sample, sequenced in a study of T cell responses to AZD1222 COVID-19 vaccine listed by TCRdb under 2021. Libraries came from the immunoSEQ multiplex PCR assay. TCRdb mirrors the immuneACCESS table, restricted to in-frame sequences. Some clones are absent from its copies; in checked studies, under half trace to an unresolved V gene, and the reason for the others is unknown. The sample table contains roughly 120,000 clones; only one count was recorded for approximately 85% of them. Clones ranked in the top ten supply 3% to 4% of the sample. The sample's time point, from its label and the paper: baseline before first vaccination. The sample's treatment or condition, from its label and the paper: meningococcal conjugate vaccine given as trial control. Sequencing used peripheral blood, obtained on day 0 of MenACWY control vaccination. These receptors were obtained from an adult in good health.

This clone was recorded only once. The rearrangement links TRBV7-9 to TRBJ1-6; TRBD1 matches 7 bases. The CDR3 totals 15 residues. V shed 6 bases, J shed 8 bases, and the junction held 10 bases outside the gene matches. Germline V gene sequence: CDR1 SEHNR, CDR2 FQNEAQ (reference sequence). CDR3 sequence (DNA): TGTGCCAGCAGTTTCCCCCAGGGGACAGATTCACCCCTCCACTTT. This sequence encodes CASSFPQGTDSPLHF.

CDR3 region: CASSSSGTGHYEQYF. For the CDR3, the DNA is TGCGCCAGCAGCTCCTCGGGGACGGGGCACTACGAGCAGTACTTC. This chain uses TRBV5-1 with TRBJ2-7; the D gene could be TRBD1 or TRBD2 (5 bases each). Looked up from germline, CDR1 is SGHRS and CDR2 is YFSETQ. This CDR3 is 15 amino acids long. Between the trimmed V and J ends, which lost 3 bases and 3 bases, there was a span of 16 bases.

The CDR3, as DNA: TGTGCCAGCAGCAGCCGGGCCGCCACCGGGGAGCTGTTTTTT. It translates to CASSSRAATGELFF. The chain combines TRBV7-2 with TRBJ2-2; D not certain. Germline values: CDR1 SGHTA, CDR2 FQGNSA. V dropped 5 bases and J dropped 4 bases, with 11 bases sitting between them. The CDR3 is 14 residues long.

For the CDR3, the DNA is TGCGCCAGCAGCCAAGCCTTCCCAGACCTTGCCAAAAACATTCAGTACTTC. Its protein is CASSQAFPDLAKNIQYF. This rearrangement joins TRBV4-3 to TRBJ2-4; no reliable D call. Germline values: CDR1 LGHNA, CDR2 YSLEER. The V and J ends lost 1 base and 1 base respectively, with 14 bases between them. CDR3 length: 17 amino acids.

The V and J genes are TRBV28 and TRBJ2-7; 11 bases map to TRBD2. Germline CDR1 MDHEN, CDR2 SYDVKM. The ends lost 5 bases at V and 2 bases at J; junction bases unmatched: 5. The CDR3 totals 15 residues. CDR3 nucleotides: TGTGCCAGCAGTGTCACTAGCGGGGGTGCCTACGAGCAGTACTTC. It translates to CASSVTSGGAYEQYF. Based on the CDR3 plus reference TRBV28 and TRBJ2-7, the full variable domain is DVKVTQSSRYLVKRTGEKVFLECVQDMDHENMFWYRQDPGLGLRLIYFSYDVKMKEKGDIPEGYSVSREKKERFSLILESASTNQTSMYLCASSVTSGGAYEQYFGPGTRLTVT.

The CDR3 is CASSFDPRNEQYF. CDR3 in DNA: TGTGCCAGCAGTTTTGACCCCCGGAACGAGCAGTACTTC. The chain employs TRBV12-3 or TRBV12-4 and TRBJ2-7; D remains ambiguous. The V and J ends lost 3 bases and 5 bases respectively, with 11 bases between them. The CDR3 sequence is 13 residues long.

The chain combines TRBV7-9 with TRBJ2-2; D ambiguous. The CDR3 is 12 amino acids. Per germline, CDR1 SEHNR and CDR2 FQNEAQ (reference sequence). V lost 1 base to trimming and J lost 4 bases, with 1 base between them. This CDR3 reads CASSLGTGELFF. The CDR3 DNA sequence: TGTGCCAGCAGCTTAGGCACCGGGGAGCTGTTTTTT.

The chain uses TRBV14 and TRBJ1-2; 9 bases line up with TRBD1. Per germline, CDR1 SGHDN and CDR2 FVKESK. This CDR3 is built from 15 residues. With 1 base clipped from V and 8 bases from J, the junction kept 8 bases outside the gene matches. DNA for the CDR3: TGTGCCAGCAGCCAAGGGAACAGGGGGCCTTCGGGCTACACCTTC. Encoded protein: CASSQGNRGPSGYTF.

This chain connects TRBV7-9 to TRBJ2-7; 7 nucleotides match TRBD1. Germline V gene sequence: CDR1 SEHNR, CDR2 FQNEAQ (reference sequence). The CDR3 totals 17 residues. The J segment lost 1 base and the V segment lost 2 bases, leaving 11 bases of the junction unmatched. The CDR3 protein is CASSLRLTGDRSYEQYF. CDR3 coding DNA: TGTGCCAGCAGCTTACGGTTAACAGGGGATCGATCCTACGAGCAGTACTTC.

The rearrangement links TRBV2 to TRBJ2-7; tentative D call: TRBD1 (6 bases). V lost 1 base to trimming and J lost 3 bases, with 10 bases between them. Germline V gene lookup returns CDR1 SNHLY and CDR2 FYNNEI. There are 14 residues in the CDR3. The CDR3 sequence is CASSEDRQVYEQYF. CDR3 DNA sequence: TGTGCCAGCAGTGAAGATAGACAGGTCTACGAGCAGTACTTC. Variable domain in full (rest from reference TRBV2 and TRBJ2-7): EPEVTQTPSHQVTQMGQEVILRCVPISNHLYFYWYRQILGQKVEFLVSFYNNEISEKSEIFDDQFSVERPDGSNFTLKIRSTKLEDSAMYFCASSEDRQVYEQYFGPGTRLTVT.

This clone has only a few counts. The CDR3 DNA reads as TGTGCCAGCAGCTTAGGGGGGACACCACCTAGCACAGATACGCAGTATTTT. Protein product: CASSLGGTPPSTDTQYF. The genes are TRBV7-8 and TRBJ2-3; TRBD1 is a possible D gene (6 bases). CDR1 SGHVS and CDR2 FQNEAQ come from the germline V gene. The CDR3 consists of 17 residues. Deletions cut 1 base from V and 0 bases from J, with 14 bases between.

The chain carries TRBV4-3 and TRBJ2-1, with no clear D. V gave up 0 bases and J gave up 3 bases, with 12 bases separating them. CDR3 size: 16 residues. CDR1 and CDR2 from the germline V gene are LGHNA and YSLEER. The CDR3 here is CASSQDRWNHYNEQFF. The CDR3 coding sequence is TGCGCCAGCAGCCAAGATAGGTGGAACCACTACAATGAGCAGTTCTTC.

The rearrangement uses TRBV11-2 and TRBJ2-3; 12 positions match TRBD2. The CDR3 consists of 19 residues. V trimming: 2 bases; J trimming: 4 bases; junction bases outside the gene matches: 13. Germline V gene data show CDR1 as SGHAT and CDR2 as FQNNGV. CDR3 bases: TGTGCCAGCAGCTTAAACCAAATTCGGACTAGCGGGGTCTCAGATACGCAGTATTTT. It yields the protein CASSLNQIRTSGVSDTQYF.

V usage is TRBV11-2 and J usage is TRBJ2-7; D perhaps matches TRBD1 (6 bases). V lost 5 bases, J lost 0 bases, and 17 bases lay in between. Per the germline V gene, CDR1 is SGHAT and CDR2 is FQNNGV. The CDR3 has 16 residues. In DNA form, the CDR3 reads TGTGCCAGCAGCCGAGGACAGCGATTGAGCTCCTACGAGCAGTACTTC. Protein product: CASSRGQRLSSYEQYF.

This chain joins TRBV11-2 and TRBJ1-6; no clear D gene. Trimming shortened V by 1 base and J by 0 bases, and 13 bases separated the two germline ends. The germline V gene encodes CDR1 SGHAT and CDR2 FQNNGV. The CDR3 covers 18 residues. CDR3 bases: TGTGCCAGCAGCTTAGTAGGTGGGAGGAGCTCCTATAATTCACCCCTCCACTTT. It translates to CASSLVGGRSSYNSPLHF.

The V call is TRBV5-6, the J call TRBJ2-7, with D perhaps TRBD1 (6 bases). V was cut by 6 bases and J by 5 bases, with 12 bases left in between. CDR3 length: 12 residues. Per the germline V gene, CDR1 is SGHDT and CDR2 is YYEEEE. CDR3 DNA sequence: TGTGCCAGCACCACAGGGTCCCACGAGCAGTACTTC. Translation: CASTTGSHEQYF.

This rearrangement joins TRBV28 to TRBJ1-2; D gene unclear. CDR1 is MDHEN, CDR2 SYDVKM, per germline. The CDR3 loop spans 13 amino acids. V gave up 7 bases and J gave up 2 bases, with 11 bases separating them. The chain's CDR3 is CASTVNGNYGYTF. CDR3 DNA: TGTGCCAGCACAGTCAACGGGAACTATGGCTACACCTTC.

This clone occurred once. The V and J genes are TRBV2 and TRBJ1-6; no firm D call. V was trimmed by 8 bases and J by 5 bases, leaving 10 bases between them. Germline CDR1 reads SNHLY; CDR2 reads FYNNEI. The CDR3 has 13 amino acids. The CDR3 loop is CASRTANNSPLHF. The CDR3 DNA reads as TGTGCCAGCCGGACGGCTAATAATTCACCCCTCCACTTT.